The rows below give T cell receptor beta chains drawn from one sample of a study of cytomegalovirus exposure and HLA in healthy donors. Sequenced by immunoSEQ multiplex PCR; TCRdb stores in-frame clones only, minus some. The sample lists approximately 160,000 clones, about 88% occurring once. Material: PBMCs. Receptor source: a woman younger than 35 in good health and CMV-seronegative. Each CDR3 is given with its conserved first and last residue. Fields, in order: V gene, clone size, D gene, J gene, CDR3 DNA, CDR3 protein. D genes are given only for firm matches. Clone size is not always given. Where it is, it says once, few, many or a class for expanded clones.

TRBV5-1	few	.	TRBJ2-3	TGCGCCAGCAGCTTGATGGGGGCCGGCACAGATACGCAGTATTTT	CASSLMGAGTDTQYF
TRBV4-3	.	.	TRBJ1-5	TGCGCCAGCAGCCAAGAACTCGACTGGGGCAATCAGCCCCAGCATTTT	CASSQELDWGNQPQHF
TRBV27	.	TRBD1	TRBJ2-1	TGTGCCAGCACAACAGGGGTCCCCAGCTCCTACAATGAGCAGTTCTTC	CASTTGVPSSYNEQFF
TRBV4-3	.	TRBD2	TRBJ2-1	TGCGCCAGCAGCCCCCGCGTATGGGGACTAGCAAATGAGCAGTTCTTC	CASSPRVWGLANEQFF
TRBV19	.	.	TRBJ1-4	TGTGCCAGTAGACCCTATCTGGGGGCGGCTAATGAAAAACTGTTTTTT	CASRPYLGAANEKLFF
TRBV5-1	.	.	TRBJ2-7	TGCGCCAGCAGCTCTGGGAGCTCCTACGAGCAGTACTTC	CASSSGSSYEQYF
TRBV10-2	.	TRBD2	TRBJ2-7	TGCGCCGTAGGGACTAGCGGTTACGAGCAGTACTTC	CAVGTSGYEQYF
TRBV7-2	.	TRBD1	TRBJ1-2	TGTGCCAGCAGCCCCGGGGGACAGACTCGTAACTATGGCTACACCTTC	CASSPGGQTRNYGYTF
TRBV7-2	.	.	TRBJ1-2	TGTGCCAGCAGCTTTCGAACCACTTTCCGATACGGTCGGGGGGGAGGCTACACCTTC	CASSFRTTFRYGRGGGYTF
TRBV27	.	.	TRBJ2-5	TGTGCCACCCGTGGGTGGAGTTCGGGGTACTTC	CATRGWSSGYF
TRBV27	.	.	TRBJ2-7	TGTGCCAGCAGTTTAAGGGGTGGAGGGTTCGAGCAGTACTTC	CASSLRGGGFEQYF
TRBV2	.	.	TRBJ2-1	TGTGCCAGCAGTGGAGATTTTCTAACCTACAATGAGCAGTTCTTC	CASSGDFLTYNEQFF
TRBV19	.	TRBD1	TRBJ2-7	TGTGCCACCGCTCCGGGACAGATTTCCTACGAGCAGTACTTC	CATAPGQISYEQYF
TRBV7-9	.	.	TRBJ1-3	TGTGCCAGCAGCTTAATAACGGACACCATATATTTT	CASSLITDTIYF
TRBV18	.	TRBD1	TRBJ1-2	TGTGCCAGCTCACTAACCGGGACAGGAGACTATGGCTACACCTTC	CASSLTGTGDYGYTF
TRBV6-6	.	TRBD1	TRBJ1-1	TGTGCCAGCAGTTCCGGGACAGGGGGCTTTACTGAAGCTTTCTTT	CASSSGTGGFTEAFF
TRBV18	.	.	TRBJ2-7	TGTGCCAGCTCACCCCGCGAAGAACGAACCTACGAGCAGTACTTC	CASSPREERTYEQYF
TRBV5-6	.	TRBD1	TRBJ1-1	TGTGCCAGCAGCTTACCCGGGACAGCCAACACTGAAGCTTTCTTT	CASSLPGTANTEAFF
TRBV7-9	.	TRBD2	TRBJ2-7	TGTGCCAGCAGCTCCCCCCGGGGGGGCGAGCAGTACTTC	CASSSPRGGEQYF
TRBV7-2	once	TRBD1	TRBJ2-7	TGTGCCAGCAGCGAGGGACAGGTGCCCTCCTACGAGCAGTACTTC	CASSEGQVPSYEQYF
TRBV7-2	.	.	TRBJ1-4	TGTGCCAGCAGCTCTCCAGGGCTCTTGGGTGAAAAACTGTTTTTT	CASSSPGLLGEKLFF
TRBV9	.	TRBD1	TRBJ2-7	TGTGCCAGCAGCCCCTCCCCCGGGACAGGGGTCTACGAGCAGTACTTC	CASSPSPGTGVYEQYF
TRBV11-1	.	.	TRBJ2-7	TGTGCCAGCAGCTTAGGGGCAGGGAAGCAGTACGAGCAGTACTTC	CASSLGAGKQYEQYF
TRBV29-1	.	TRBD2	TRBJ2-7	TGCAGCGTTGGACCTCCCGTCGGGAGGGCTTACGAGCAGTACTTC	CSVGPPVGRAYEQYF
TRBV28	.	.	TRBJ2-1	TGTGCCAGCAAGGAGAACGGATCTGAGCAGTTCTTC	CASKENGSEQFF
TRBV9	.	.	TRBJ1-1	TGTGCCAGCAGCGTAGCTGACAGCCGAGCTTTCTTT	CASSVADSRAFF
TRBV7-2	.	TRBD2	TRBJ2-1	TGTGCCAGCAGCCAGGGACTAGGGATTAATGAGCAGTTCTTC	CASSQGLGINEQFF
TRBV9	.	TRBD2	TRBJ2-7	TGTGCCAGCAGCCTAGCGGGGGGGCCGGCCGAGCAGTACTTC	CASSLAGGPAEQYF
TRBV4-1	once	.	TRBJ1-6	TGCGCCAGCAGCCACTCACGGAGGGGTTTCTCCTATAATTCACCCCTCCACTTT	CASSHSRRGFSYNSPLHF
TRBV7-9	.	TRBD2	TRBJ2-1	TGTGCCAGCAGCTCATGGGGACTAGAAGAGCAGTTCTTC	CASSSWGLEEQFF
TRBV7-2	.	.	TRBJ1-1	TGTGCCAGCAGCCCTCTAACAGGGATGAACACTGAAGCTTTCTTT	CASSPLTGMNTEAFF
TRBV10-2	.	TRBD2	TRBJ2-6	TGCGCCAGCAGTGCGGGAAGCGGGACCGGGGCCAACGTCCTGACTTTC	CASSAGSGTGANVLTF
TRBV6-5	.	.	TRBJ1-1	TGTGCCAGCAGTGCGCTCATGAACACTGAAGCTTTCTTT	CASSALMNTEAFF
TRBV27	.	TRBD1	TRBJ2-6	TGTGCCAGCAGTTTACTTACAGGGGGCTCTGGGGCCAACGTCCTGACTTTC	CASSLLTGGSGANVLTF
TRBV10-2	.	TRBD1	TRBJ2-1	TGCGCCAGCAGTGACGCAGCGGGACAGGGGTGGAATGAGCAGTTCTTC	CASSDAAGQGWNEQFF
TRBV5-1	.	.	TRBJ2-5	TGCGCCAGCAGCTTGGATGAGGCCCAGTACTTC	CASSLDEAQYF
TRBV21-1	few	.	TRBJ2-5	TGTGCCAGCAGCTCCCGGGACTACCAAGAGACCCAGTACTTC	CASSSRDYQETQYF
TRBV4-2	.	TRBD1	TRBJ1-4	TGTGCCAGCAGCCCGTTTCCGGGACAGGATAATGAAAAACTGTTTTTT	CASSPFPGQDNEKLFF
TRBV13	.	TRBD1	TRBJ2-5	TGTGCCAGCACCACCTTTCAGGGGGTAGGAGAGACCCAGTACTTC	CASTTFQGVGETQYF
TRBV18	once	TRBD2	TRBJ2-5	TGTGCCAGCTCACCCCCGAGCGGGGGGGTGACCCAGTACTTC	CASSPPSGGVTQYF